Listed below are T cell receptor beta chains from one sample, sequenced in a study of T-cell memory formation after mild COVID-19. MiXCR, run by TCRdb on the 5' RACE reads, gives a single entry per CDR3 protein. Among fewer than 550,000 distinct CDR3 sequences listed, around 20% were seen once. The sequencing sample was made of PBMCs or a T cell subset sorted from them (not recorded which). The receptors come from an adult woman who had mild COVID-19 (a few samples of this study predate the infection). Cell type and time point are not known. Both conserved end residues are part of each CDR3. The D gene is left open where the match is weak. Not all rows give a size; the values are once, few, many and, for expanded clones, a class.

. TRBJ1-6 TRBV20-1 . CSARHPGPANSPLHF TGCAGTGCTAGACACCCCGGACCGGCAAATTCACCCCTCCACTTT
. TRBJ2-5 TRBV30 . CAWRYRGSKGETQYF TGTGCCTGGAGGTATCGAGGGTCCAAGGGGGAGACCCAGTACTTC
many TRBJ2-1 TRBV7-2 TRBD2 CASSSKNLTTSGRLGEQFF TGTGCCAGCAGCTCCAAGAACCTTACTACTAGCGGGAGGTTGGGTGAGCAGTTCTTC
. TRBJ2-4 TRBV5-1 TRBD2 CASSLAGGGTKNIQYF TGCGCCAGCAGCTTGGCCGGGGGGGGAACCAAAAACATTCAGTACTTC
. TRBJ2-7 TRBV15 . CATSRVVQGYEQYF TGTGCCACCAGCAGAGTCGTTCAGGGCTACGAGCAGTACTTC
few TRBJ2-3 TRBV12-3/TRBV12-4 . CASSETLDTQYF TGTGCCAGCAGTGAGACTCTAGATACGCAGTATTTT
. TRBJ2-1 TRBV7-9 TRBD1 CASAGGGRVYSYNEQFF TGTGCCAGCGCAGGGGGCGGGCGGGTCTACTCCTACAATGAGCAGTTCTTC
few TRBJ2-1 TRBV12-3/TRBV12-4 . CASSLRSMGNEQFF TGTGCCAGCAGCCTACGGTCCATGGGGAATGAGCAGTTCTTC
many TRBJ1-6 TRBV7-9 . CASSLGGPLHF TGTGCCAGCAGCTTAGGAGGGCCCCTCCACTTT
. TRBJ2-7 TRBV7-6 TRBD1 CASSLQAGQEYEQYF TGTGCCAGCAGCTTACAGGCGGGACAGGAATACGAGCAGTACTTC
few TRBJ2-1 TRBV20-1 . CRANSGFYNEQFF TGCAGAGCTAACAGCGGTTTCTACAATGAGCAGTTCTTC
few TRBJ1-1 TRBV6-4 . CASSHQTVVTEAFF TGTGCCAGCAGTCACCAAACGGTAGTGACTGAAGCTTTCTTT
. TRBJ1-1 TRBV20-1 TRBD1 CSAAHWDRGRTEAFF TGCAGTGCAGCCCATTGGGACAGGGGTCGCACTGAAGCTTTCTTT
few TRBJ2-1 TRBV7-8 . CASSSFGILEEFF TGTGCCAGCAGCTCTTTTGGGATACTGGAAGAGTTCTTC
few TRBJ2-5 TRBV7-2 TRBD1 CASSPDRGSQETQYF TGTGCCAGCAGCCCCGACAGGGGGAGTCAAGAGACCCAGTACTTC
few TRBJ2-2 TRBV20-1 . CSALADTGELFF TGCAGTGCCCTCGCCGACACCGGGGAGCTGTTTTTT
. TRBJ1-5 TRBV12-5 TRBD1 CASGLDPPTGGWNQPQHF TGTGCTAGTGGTTTGGACCCGCCGACAGGGGGGTGGAATCAGCCCCAGCATTTT
. TRBJ2-7 TRBV5-5 . CASSLQTRDEQYF TGTGCCAGCAGCCTACAGACACGGGACGAGCAGTACTTC
few TRBJ2-3 TRBV4-1 TRBD2 CASSQGSGTRDTQYF TGCGCCAGCAGCCAAGGTAGCGGGACCCGGGATACGCAGTATTTT
. TRBJ1-2 TRBV7-9 . CASSLEVLHNYTF TGTGCCAGCAGCTTAGAAGTACTCCACAACTACACCTTC
few TRBJ1-1 TRBV12-3/TRBV12-4 . CASRLRGGAMNTEAFF TGTGCCAGCCGGCTGCGTGGGGGCGCCATGAACACTGAAGCTTTCTTT
few TRBJ1-1 TRBV3-1 . CASSQIKTAMNTEAFF TGTGCCAGCAGCCAAATTAAGACAGCAATGAACACTGAAGCTTTCTTT
few TRBJ2-3 TRBV7-9 . CASSLVEGGGTDTQYF TGTGCCAGCAGCTTAGTCGAGGGGGGTGGCACAGATACGCAGTATTTT
many TRBJ2-1 TRBV6-5 . CASRNNNEQFF TGTGCCAGCAGAAACAACAATGAGCAGTTCTTC
. TRBJ1-5 TRBV9 . CASSGESPSQGTSNQPQHF TGTGCCAGCAGCGGCGAGTCCCCTTCACAGGGCACAAGCAATCAGCCCCAGCATTTT
. TRBJ1-2 TRBV20-1 TRBD1 CSADTGEQDYGYTF TGCAGTGCTGACACAGGGGAACAAGACTATGGCTACACCTTC
few TRBJ2-7 TRBV12-3/TRBV12-4 TRBD1 CASSPSTGWSEQYF TGTGCCAGCAGCCCCTCGACAGGGTGGAGCGAGCAGTACTTC
many TRBJ2-7 TRBV2 . CASSEQGIGYEQYF TGTGCCAGCAGTGAACAGGGGATCGGCTACGAGCAGTACTTC
. TRBJ1-1 TRBV6-2/TRBV6-3 . CASSGTTNTEAFF TGTGCCAGCAGCGGGACAACGAACACTGAAGCTTTCTTT
. TRBJ2-1 TRBV24-1 . CATSDPQPDGLSYNEQFF TGTGCCACCAGTGATCCCCAGCCGGACGGACTTTCCTACAATGAGCAGTTCTTC
once TRBJ2-5 TRBV5-1 TRBD2 CASSGSSGGRETQYF TGCGCCAGCAGTGGATCGTCGGGGGGAAGGGAGACCCAGTACTTC
. TRBJ2-3 TRBV12-3/TRBV12-4 . CASSHNSQYF TGTGCCAGCAGTCACAACTCGCAGTATTTT
many TRBJ1-2 TRBV6-6 TRBD1 CASRNGQGIDYGYTF TGTGCCAGCAGAAATGGACAGGGAATCGACTATGGCTACACCTTC
few TRBJ2-2 TRBV6-2/TRBV6-3 . CASSYGLIPGELFF TGTGCCAGCAGTTACGGACTTATACCCGGGGAGCTGTTTTTT
. TRBJ2-2 TRBV6-2/TRBV6-3 . CASSLQGGELFF TGTGCCAGCAGTCTTCAGGGGGGGGAGCTGTTTTTT
. TRBJ1-3 TRBV2 . CASSEGTAVSGNTIYF TGTGCCAGCAGCGAGGGGACGGCCGTCTCTGGAAACACCATATATTTT
. TRBJ2-4 TRBV7-8 . CASSLGRDWLAKNIQYF TGTGCCAGCAGCTTAGGACGCGACTGGCTAGCCAAAAACATTCAGTACTTC
few TRBJ2-3 TRBV7-6 TRBD2 CASSSAGGIVADTQYF TGTGCCAGCAGTTCAGCGGGGGGAATAGTGGCAGATACGCAGTATTTT
many TRBJ2-7 TRBV7-2 TRBD1 CASSQDRASSYEQYF TGTGCCAGCAGCCAGGACAGGGCCTCCTCCTACGAGCAGTACTTC
few TRBJ1-1 TRBV5-1 . CASSLDPEGNTEAFF TGCGCCAGCAGCTTGGACCCGGAGGGGAACACTGAAGCTTTCTTT
. TRBJ1-4 TRBV2 . CASSNRLSRFF TGTGCCAGCAGTAATAGGTTATCCAGGTTTTTT
. TRBJ2-1 TRBV10-3 TRBD2 CAISRGTSVSEQFF TGTGCCATCAGTAGGGGGACTAGCGTTAGTGAGCAGTTCTTC
many TRBJ2-7 TRBV5-6 TRBD1 CASSSDRVSEQYF TGTGCCAGCAGCTCGGACAGGGTAAGCGAGCAGTACTTC
. TRBJ1-5 TRBV12-3/TRBV12-4 . CASGQGRQPQHF TGTGCCAGCGGGCAGGGTCGTCAGCCCCAGCATTTT
many TRBJ2-7 TRBV29-1 . CSVEEMKGSWQYF TGCAGCGTTGAAGAGATGAAGGGCTCTTGGCAGTACTTC
few TRBJ1-1 TRBV9 . CASSPRVQNMNTEAFF TGTGCCAGCAGCCCGAGGGTTCAGAACATGAACACTGAAGCTTTCTTT
. TRBJ2-7 TRBV20-1 . CSAQNVGGKGDEQYF TGCAGTGCTCAGAACGTGGGGGGAAAGGGCGACGAGCAGTACTTC
few TRBJ2-2 TRBV12-3/TRBV12-4 TRBD1 CATQQGDYTGELFF TGTGCCACACAACAGGGGGATTACACCGGGGAGCTGTTTTTT
. TRBJ2-2 TRBV9 TRBD2 CASSVGRASGGLNTGELFF TGTGCCAGCAGCGTAGGGCGGGCTAGCGGGGGTCTGAACACCGGGGAGCTGTTTTTT
many TRBJ2-7 TRBV18 . CASSPSSYEQYF TGTGCCAGCAGCCCTAGTTCCTACGAGCAGTACTTC
. TRBJ2-3 TRBV29-1 . CSAAPGLADTQYF TGCAGCGCCGCTCCGGGGTTGGCAGATACGCAGTATTTT
. TRBJ2-7 TRBV9 TRBD2 CASSVLGTSGSGEQYF TGTGCCAGCAGCGTACTCGGGACTAGCGGGTCAGGGGAGCAGTACTTC
few TRBJ2-5 TRBV2 . CASSPGLLYQETQYF TGTGCCAGCAGTCCCGGACTGTTGTACCAAGAGACCCAGTACTTC
few TRBJ2-2 TRBV12-3/TRBV12-4 TRBD2 CASSFATSRDTGELFF TGTGCCAGCAGTTTCGCGACTAGCCGAGACACCGGGGAGCTGTTTTTT
. TRBJ1-1 TRBV7-3 . CASSLIGEGTEAFF TGTGCCAGCAGCTTAATAGGGGAAGGCACTGAAGCTTTCTTT
few TRBJ2-5 TRBV7-9 TRBD2 CASSLARGSGSMDQETQYF TGTGCCAGCAGCTTAGCGCGGGGTAGCGGGAGTATGGACCAAGAGACCCAGTACTTC
few TRBJ2-3 TRBV6-5 TRBD2 CASSPLAGEFGDTQYF TGTGCCAGCAGTCCACTAGCGGGGGAGTTCGGAGATACGCAGTATTTT
. TRBJ2-5 TRBV2 TRBD1 CASRALGTGVETQYF TGTGCCAGCAGAGCTCTTGGGACAGGGGTAGAGACCCAGTACTTC
few TRBJ2-7 TRBV6-5 . CASSYTGTYEQYF TGTGCCAGCAGTTACACAGGCACCTACGAGCAGTACTTC
. TRBJ2-3 TRBV30 . CAWSPPGVDTQYF TGTGCCTGGTCCCCCCCGGGGGTGGATACGCAGTATTTT